This TCR beta chain comes out of a study of T cell repertoires in ileal Crohn's disease. The data were produced by immunoSEQ multiplex PCR, yet TCRdb's version contains in-frame clones alone and is incomplete. The sample lists 13,000 to 15,000 clones; roughly 85% were seen once. Findings and limits, study-wide: Every patient over 26.8% clonality showed endoscopic recurrence.

With 3 bases removed from V and 8 bases from J, the gap between germline ends came to 10 bases. There are 12 residues in the CDR3. The germline CDR1 and CDR2 sequences are MDHEN and SYDVKM. As to this clone: Antigen specificity is unknown.

The receptor comes from an adult with Crohn's disease. The specimen sequenced was ileal tissue. The J gene is TRBJ1-1, the V gene TRBV28, with D perhaps matching TRBD1 (5 bases). For the CDR3, the DNA is TGTGCCAGCAGTTTGGGGCTGGGGGAAGCTTTCTTT. Encoded protein: CASSLGLGEAFF.